The T cell receptor beta chain described here comes from a study of blood T cells in healthy people across ages. The CDR3 sequence is 16 residues long. CDR1 MGHRA and CDR2 YSYEKL come from the germline V gene. As regards this clonotype: One end of the junction varies from germline; a read error may be responsible.

Then a second PCR, running about 7 to 11 cycles, was carried out with a sample-barcoded 5' primer and a J-beta primer mix. Every sample gave at least 3 million paired-end reads containing CDR3. TCRdb redid the calling of the 5' RACE reads with MiXCR, one entry per CDR3 protein. The table includes around 800,000 distinct CDR3 sequences, around 25% detected once. The sample was also reused in another study, on T cells of mothers and their children. As that report states: A few mothers and their six children, all healthy Caucasians, donated. Each mother yielded more than 10 million TCR beta CDR3 reads. Each child yielded a few million reads.

The clonotype was recovered from a boy between 5 and 17 years old in good health. Sequencing used blood. V and J are TRBV4-1 and TRBJ2-3, with 7 bases matching TRBD1. As DNA, the CDR3 is TGCGCCAGCAGTCAAGAGGGGCAGGGGGTTGGAGATACGCAGTATTTT. This translates into CASSQEGQGVGDTQYF.